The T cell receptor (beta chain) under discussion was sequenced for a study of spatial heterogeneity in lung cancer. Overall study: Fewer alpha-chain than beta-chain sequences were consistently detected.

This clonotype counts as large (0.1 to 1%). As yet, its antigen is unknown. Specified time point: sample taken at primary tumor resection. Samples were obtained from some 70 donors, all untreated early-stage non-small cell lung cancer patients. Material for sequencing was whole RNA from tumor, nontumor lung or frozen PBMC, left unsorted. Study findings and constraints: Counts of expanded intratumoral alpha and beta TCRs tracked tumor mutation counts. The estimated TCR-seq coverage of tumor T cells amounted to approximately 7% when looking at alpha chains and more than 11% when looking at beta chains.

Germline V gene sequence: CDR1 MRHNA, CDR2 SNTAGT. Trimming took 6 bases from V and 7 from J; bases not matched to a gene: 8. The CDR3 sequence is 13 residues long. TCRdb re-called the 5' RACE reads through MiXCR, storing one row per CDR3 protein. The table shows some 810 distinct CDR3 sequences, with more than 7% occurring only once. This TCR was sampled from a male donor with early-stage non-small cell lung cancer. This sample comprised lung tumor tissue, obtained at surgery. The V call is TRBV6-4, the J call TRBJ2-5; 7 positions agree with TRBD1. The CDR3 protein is CASSADRRGTQYF. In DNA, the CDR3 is TGTGCCAGCAGCGCGGACAGGAGAGGGACCCAGTACTTC.